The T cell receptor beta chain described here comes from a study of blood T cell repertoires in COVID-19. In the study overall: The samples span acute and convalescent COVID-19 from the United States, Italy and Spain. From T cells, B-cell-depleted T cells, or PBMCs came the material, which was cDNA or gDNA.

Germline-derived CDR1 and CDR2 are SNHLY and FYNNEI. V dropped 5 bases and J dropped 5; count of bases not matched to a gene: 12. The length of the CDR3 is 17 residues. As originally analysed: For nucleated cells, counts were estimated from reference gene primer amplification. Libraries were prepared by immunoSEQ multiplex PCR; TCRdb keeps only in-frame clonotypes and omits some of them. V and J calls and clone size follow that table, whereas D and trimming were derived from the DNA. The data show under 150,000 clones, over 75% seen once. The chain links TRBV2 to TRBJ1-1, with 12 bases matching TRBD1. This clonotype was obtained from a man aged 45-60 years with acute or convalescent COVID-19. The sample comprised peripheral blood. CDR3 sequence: CASSQLGTGGFGTEAFF. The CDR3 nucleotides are TGTGCCAGCAGTCAATTAGGGACAGGGGGCTTTGGGACTGAAGCTTTCTTT.